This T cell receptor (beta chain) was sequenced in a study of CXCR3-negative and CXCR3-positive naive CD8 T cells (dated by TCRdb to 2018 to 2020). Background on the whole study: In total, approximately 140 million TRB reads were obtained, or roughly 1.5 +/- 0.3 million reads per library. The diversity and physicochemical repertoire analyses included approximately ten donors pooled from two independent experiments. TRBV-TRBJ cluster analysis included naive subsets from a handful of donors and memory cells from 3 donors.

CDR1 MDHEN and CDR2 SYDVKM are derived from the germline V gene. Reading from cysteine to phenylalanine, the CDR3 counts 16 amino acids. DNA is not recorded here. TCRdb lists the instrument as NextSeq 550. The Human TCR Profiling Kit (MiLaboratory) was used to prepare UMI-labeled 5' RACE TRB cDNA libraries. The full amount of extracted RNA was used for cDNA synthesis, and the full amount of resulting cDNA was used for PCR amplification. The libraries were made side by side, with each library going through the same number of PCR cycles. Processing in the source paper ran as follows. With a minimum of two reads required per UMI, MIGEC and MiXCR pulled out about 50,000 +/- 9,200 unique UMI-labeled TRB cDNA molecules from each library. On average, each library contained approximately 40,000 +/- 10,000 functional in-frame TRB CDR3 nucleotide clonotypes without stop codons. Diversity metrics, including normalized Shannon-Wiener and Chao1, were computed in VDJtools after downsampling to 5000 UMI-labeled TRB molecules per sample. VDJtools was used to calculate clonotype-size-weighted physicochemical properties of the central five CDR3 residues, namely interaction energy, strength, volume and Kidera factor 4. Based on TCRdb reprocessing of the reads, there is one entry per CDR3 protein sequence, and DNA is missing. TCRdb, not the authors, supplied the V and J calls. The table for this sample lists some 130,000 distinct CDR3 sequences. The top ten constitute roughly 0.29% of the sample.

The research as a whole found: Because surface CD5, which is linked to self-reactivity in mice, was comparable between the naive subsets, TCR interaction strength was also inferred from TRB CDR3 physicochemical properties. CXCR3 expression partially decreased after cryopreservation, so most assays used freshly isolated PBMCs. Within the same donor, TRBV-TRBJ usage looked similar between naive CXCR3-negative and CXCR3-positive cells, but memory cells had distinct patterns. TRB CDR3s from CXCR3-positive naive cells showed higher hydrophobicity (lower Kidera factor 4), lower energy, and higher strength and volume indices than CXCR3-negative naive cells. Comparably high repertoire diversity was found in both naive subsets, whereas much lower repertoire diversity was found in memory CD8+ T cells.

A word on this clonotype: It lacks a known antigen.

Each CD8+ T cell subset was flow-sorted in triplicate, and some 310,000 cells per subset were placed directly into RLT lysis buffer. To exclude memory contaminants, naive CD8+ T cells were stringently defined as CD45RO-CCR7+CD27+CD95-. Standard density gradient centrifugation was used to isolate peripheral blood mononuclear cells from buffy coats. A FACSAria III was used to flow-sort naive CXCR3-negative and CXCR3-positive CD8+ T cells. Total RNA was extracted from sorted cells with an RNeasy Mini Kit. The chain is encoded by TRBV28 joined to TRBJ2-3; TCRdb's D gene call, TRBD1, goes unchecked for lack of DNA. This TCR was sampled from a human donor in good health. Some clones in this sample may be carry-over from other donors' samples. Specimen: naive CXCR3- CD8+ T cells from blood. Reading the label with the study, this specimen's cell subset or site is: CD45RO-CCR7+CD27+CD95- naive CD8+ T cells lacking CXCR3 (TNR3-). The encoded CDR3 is CASRDTGGAGTDTQYF.